These 24 T cell receptor beta chains were sequenced from one sample in a study of blood T cell repertoires in COVID-19. Sequencing was performed with immunoSEQ multiplex PCR; in TCRdb, only in-frame clones are kept and a portion is missing. The table records hundreds of thousands of clones, roughly 90% of them present only once. The sequencing sample was made of peripheral blood. The receptors derive from a woman in her thirties with COVID-19, enrolled during active disease.

The table lists this clone with a count of one. V usage is TRBV5-8 and J usage is TRBJ2-2; tentatively, D is TRBD1 (5 bases). The germline gives CDR1 SGHTS, CDR2 YDEGEE. Trimming removed 1 base from V and 2 bases from J, with 15 bases in between. The CDR3 is 17 amino acids. CDR3 DNA sequence: TGTGCCAGCAGCTTGTTATCAGGGCTTCCTAACACCGGGGAGCTGTTTTTT. It yields the protein CASSLLSGLPNTGELFF.

V is TRBV19 and J is TRBJ2-3, with D perhaps TRBD2 (7 bases). The CDR3 extends over 15 amino acids. Germline assignment: CDR1 LNHDA and CDR2 SQIVND (reference sequence). Between the trimmed V and J ends, which lost 5 bases and 5 bases, there was a span of 17 bases. The CDR3: CASSRLGGGQDTQYF. The CDR3 DNA sequence: TGTGCCAGTAGTCGTTTGGGCGGGGGCCAAGATACGCAGTATTTT.

The chain combines TRBV5-4 with TRBJ1-1; 9 bases are shared with TRBD1. The CDR3 is 14 residues long. V lost 0 bases and J lost 10; bases outside the gene matches: 7. Germline loops: CDR1 SGHNT, CDR2 YYREEE (reference sequence). The CDR3 loop reads CASSLGGQGRPAFF. In DNA, the CDR3 is TGTGCCAGCAGCTTGGGAGGACAGGGGCGGCCAGCTTTCTTT.

This clone was counted a single time. The rearrangement uses TRBV18 and TRBJ2-2; D is undetermined. The CDR3 length is 17 residues. With 1 base removed from V and 2 bases from J, the gap between germline ends came to 14 bases. The germline V gene has CDR1 KGHSH and CDR2 LQKENI. The CDR3 spells CASSPLTPGHNTGELFF. The CDR3 DNA reads TGTGCCAGCTCACCACTCACTCCAGGCCATAACACCGGGGAGCTGTTTTTT.

This chain uses TRBV6-5 with TRBJ2-1, with D maybe TRBD1 (5 bases). V lost 8 bases and J lost 3, with 14 bases in between. Germline-derived CDR1 and CDR2 are MNHEY and SVGAGI. This CDR3 comprises 14 residues. The CDR3 loop reads CASGPGYLYNEQFF. CDR3 bases: TGTGCCAGCGGACCAGGGTATCTCTACAATGAGCAGTTCTTC.

The chain is built from TRBV19 and TRBJ2-1; perhaps TRBD1 as D (5 bases). V was clipped by 7 bases and J by 6 bases, with 16 bases between them. The germline gives CDR1 LNHDA, CDR2 SQIVND (reference sequence). This CDR3 spans 14 amino acids. The CDR3 protein is CASKVGLDGNEQFF. In DNA, the CDR3 is TGTGCCAGTAAGGTGGGGCTGGATGGCAATGAGCAGTTCTTC. Looking up the rest from reference TRBV19 and TRBJ2-1 gives the full variable domain: DGGITQSPKYLFRKEGQNVTLSCEQNLNHDAMYWYRQDPGQGLRLIYYSQIVNDFQKGDIAEGYSVSREKKESFPLTVTSAQKNPTAFYLCASKVGLDGNEQFFGPGTRLTVL.

V gene TRBV24-1 combines with J gene TRBJ1-1; D is unresolved. The V and J ends lost 9 bases and 1 base respectively, with 11 bases between them. The CDR3 has 13 residues. The germline CDR1 and CDR2 sequences are KGHDR and SFDVKD. The CDR3 sequence is CATRGRANTEAFF. The CDR3 nucleotides read TGTGCCACCCGGGGTAGGGCGAACACTGAAGCTTTCTTT.

As DNA, the CDR3 is TGTGCCAGCACAACAGACAACTCTGGAAACACCATATATTTT. It is translated as CASTTDNSGNTIYF. The V gene is TRBV19, the J gene TRBJ1-3; D unresolved. V dropped 9 bases and J dropped 0 bases, with 12 bases sitting between them. Germline V gives CDR1 LNHDA, CDR2 SQIVND (reference sequence). The CDR3 sequence is 14 residues long.

The chain has TRBV6-6 and TRBJ2-1; 9 bases match TRBD1. The CDR3 covers 16 residues. V gave up 5 bases and J gave up 6 bases; unmatched junction bases: 11. CDR1 is MNHNY and CDR2 is SVGAGI in the germline V gene (reference sequence). The CDR3, as DNA: TGTGCCAGCAGTCGAAAACCGGGACAGGGCATCAATGAGCAGTTCTTC. It encodes CASSRKPGQGINEQFF.

This chain uses TRBV10-3 with TRBJ1-6; D is unresolved. The CDR3 has 12 amino acids. Deletions cut 6 bases from V and 7 bases from J, with 7 bases between. The germline gives CDR1 ENHRY, CDR2 SYGVKD. The CDR3 spells CAIRKQNSPLHF. The CDR3 DNA sequence: TGTGCCATCAGGAAACAGAATTCACCCCTCCACTTT.

J is TRBJ2-4 and V is TRBV7-8, with 8 bases identical to TRBD2. The length of the CDR3 is 15 residues. CDR1 and CDR2 (germline): SGHVS, FQNEAQ. The V gene end was trimmed by 3 bases and the J gene end by 7 bases; junction bases not matched to a gene: 8. This CDR3 is CASSFRSGKGNIQYF. CDR3 DNA: TGTGCCAGCAGCTTTCGTAGCGGGAAGGGGAACATTCAGTACTTC.

This chain links TRBV2 with TRBJ1-3; TRBD1 aligns across 7 bases. Germline assignment: CDR1 SNHLY and CDR2 FYNNEI. The V gene end was trimmed by 3 bases and the J gene end by 4 bases; junction bases not matched to a gene: 9. This CDR3 spans 16 amino acids. DNA for the CDR3: TGTGCCAGCAGTGATGGGGTCGGGACAGCGGGAAACACCATATATTTT. Translated: CASSDGVGTAGNTIYF.

This clone has just one count. As DNA, the CDR3 is TGCGCCAGCAGCCAAGATTTAGGCCTGGAGAGGGAAGCTTTCTTT. This gives the protein CASSQDLGLEREAFF. This sequence joins TRBV4-3 and TRBJ1-1; D not resolved. Per germline, CDR1 LGHNA and CDR2 YSLEER. The ends were cut back, 0 bases at V and 8 bases at J, with 16 bases in the middle. CDR3 length: 15 amino acids.

This clone was picked up one time. J is TRBJ2-5 and V is TRBV7-2; 9 nucleotides line up with TRBD2. CDR3 size: 15 residues. Germline CDR1 is SGHTA and CDR2 is FQGNSA. Trimming removed 3 bases from V and 3 bases from J; junction bases left unmatched: 5. The CDR3 region is CASSFPGGREETQYF. Here the CDR3 DNA reads TGTGCCAGCAGCTTTCCGGGCGGGAGGGAAGAGACCCAGTACTTC. Full variable domain (outside the CDR3, taken from reference TRBV7-2 and TRBJ2-5): GAGVSQSPSNKVTEKGKDVELRCDPISGHTALYWYRQSLGQGLEFLIYFQGNSAPDKSGLPSDRFSAERTGGSVSTLTIQRTQQEDSAVYLCASSFPGGREETQYFGPGTRLLVL.

The chain combines TRBV28 with TRBJ2-3, with 7 bases aligning to TRBD2. Germline V CDR1 and CDR2: MDHEN, SYDVKM. The ends lost 5 bases at V and 1 base at J; junction bases unmatched: 0. The CDR3 loop spans 13 amino acids. CDR3 loop: CASSSGGTDTQYF. DNA of the CDR3: TGTGCCAGCAGTAGCGGGGGCACAGATACGCAGTATTTT.

This chain joins TRBV5-1 and TRBJ2-5, with D maybe TRBD1 (6 bases). V was clipped by 0 bases and J by 3 bases, with 6 bases between them. The CDR3 has 13 residues. Germline V gives CDR1 SGHRS, CDR2 YFSETQ. The CDR3 nucleotides read TGCGCCAGCAGCTTGGAGGGGGAAGAGACCCAGTACTTC. Its translation: CASSLEGEETQYF.

In DNA, the CDR3 is TGTGCCAGCAGTCCCCAGGCGGGAGATACGCAGTATTTT. The encoded protein is CASSPQAGDTQYF. This chain joins TRBV27 and TRBJ2-3; perhaps TRBD2 as D (5 bases). The germline V gene encodes CDR1 MNHEY and CDR2 SMNVEV (reference sequence). This CDR3 region has 13 residues. V dropped 5 bases and J dropped 5 bases, with 11 bases sitting between them.

V gene TRBV11-2 combines with J gene TRBJ2-7; the D is unclear. V shed 1 base and J shed 4 bases, with 8 bases lying between them. Germline V gene sequence: CDR1 SGHAT, CDR2 FQNNGV. The CDR3 sequence is 13 residues long. DNA for the CDR3: TGTGCCAGCAGCTTAGGGGCTATGTACGAGCAGTACTTC. This encodes CASSLGAMYEQYF. Drawing the rest from reference TRBV11-2 and TRBJ2-7, the complete variable domain is EAGVAQSPRYKIIEKRQSVAFWCNPISGHATLYWYQQILGQGPKLLIQFQNNGVVDDSQLPKDRFSAERLKGVDSTLKIQPAKLEDSAVYLCASSLGAMYEQYFGPGTRLTVT.

The chain recombines TRBV12-5 with TRBJ1-4, with 7 bases fitting TRBD1. Germline V gene lookup returns CDR1 LGHNT and CDR2 FRNRAP. The CDR3 totals 14 residues. V lost 7 bases to trimming and J lost 4 bases; unmatched junction nucleotides: 6. The CDR3 bases are TGTGCTAGTGCCACCGGGACAGATAATGAAAAACTGTTTTTT. Translating it yields CASATGTDNEKLFF.

The chain's CDR3 is CASSSTLTGLFF. CDR3 DNA: TGTGCCAGCAGCTCTACACTGACAGGTTTGTTCTTC. J is TRBJ2-1 and V is TRBV9; TRBD1 might be the D (6 bases). This CDR3 spans 12 amino acids. Germline-derived CDR1 and CDR2 are SGDLS and YYNGEE. The ends were cut back, 4 bases at V and 15 bases at J, with 17 bases in the middle.

The genes are TRBV5-1 and TRBJ2-1; 7 bases match TRBD2. Germline CDR1 SGHRS, CDR2 YFSETQ. Trimming took 6 bases from V and 5 from J; bases not matched to a gene: 8. CDR3 length: 14 residues. CDR3 coding DNA: TGCGCCAGCACCCCTGGGGGGGGGAACAATGAGCAGTTCTTC. Translated, it gives CASTPGGGNNEQFF.

V and J are TRBV4-3 and TRBJ1-2; no clear D gene. Germline V gene data show CDR1 as LGHNA and CDR2 as YSLEER. The germline V and J ends were trimmed by 0 bases and 4 bases, with 9 bases remaining between them. The CDR3 is made up of 14 amino acids. The CDR3 spells CASSQDTRFYGYTF. CDR3 coding DNA: TGCGCCAGCAGCCAAGATACCAGATTCTATGGCTACACCTTC.

The rearrangement joins TRBV29-1 to TRBJ1-2, with D unclear. V lost 4 bases and J 3 bases, leaving 12 bases between the germline ends. This CDR3 contains 13 residues. Germline lookup yields CDR1 SQVTM and CDR2 ANQGSEA. CDR3 in amino acids: CSVARSGDYGYTF. In DNA form, the CDR3 reads TGCAGCGTTGCAAGATCCGGGGACTATGGCTACACCTTC.

This chain uses TRBV21-1 with TRBJ1-1; the D call in the table, TRBD1, was not verified against the DNA. TRBV21-1 is a listed pseudogene. The CDR3 length is 14 residues. The CDR3 DNA follows: TGTGCCACAGAGAGCCTACAGCAAAACACTGAAGCTTTCTTT. It specifies CATESLQQNTEAFF.